This entry features one TCR beta chain sequence. Its antigen is not identified. Primed by a sample-barcoded 5' primer and a J-beta primer mix, a second PCR proceeded for roughly 7 to 12 cycles. TCRdb re-called the 5' RACE reads through MiXCR, storing one row per CDR3 protein. This table holds about 800,000 distinct CDR3 sequences, roughly 60% found once. For every donor, a draw yielded 8.5 to 10 milliliters of peripheral blood. This sample stems from a study of blood T cells in healthy people across ages. Germline V gene sequence: CDR1 DFQATT, CDR2 SNEGSKA (reference sequence). The CDR3 has 12 residues. The V and J ends lost 5 bases and 9 bases respectively, with 14 bases between them. Findings and caveats of the study: Expanded clonotype changes were possibly confounded by unknown donor CMV status. Estimates drawn from one million T cells were deemed to understate diversity.

The source of this sequence is a man younger than 45 in good health. The rearrangement uses TRBV20-1 and TRBJ2-1; D tentatively fits TRBD1 or TRBD2 (6 bases each). The sequencing sample was made of blood. CDR3 loop: CSAPRTAGEQFF. The CDR3 bases are TGCAGTGCTCCGCGGACAGCGGGTGAGCAGTTCTTC.